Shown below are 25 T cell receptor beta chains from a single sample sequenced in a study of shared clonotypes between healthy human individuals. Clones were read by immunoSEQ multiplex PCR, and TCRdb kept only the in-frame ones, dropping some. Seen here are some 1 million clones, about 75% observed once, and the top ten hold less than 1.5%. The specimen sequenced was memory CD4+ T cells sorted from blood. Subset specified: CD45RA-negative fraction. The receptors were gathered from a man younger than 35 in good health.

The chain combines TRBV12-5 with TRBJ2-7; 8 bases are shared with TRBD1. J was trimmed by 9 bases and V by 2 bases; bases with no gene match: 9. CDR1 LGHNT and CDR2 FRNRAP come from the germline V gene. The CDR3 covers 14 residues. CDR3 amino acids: CASGLPADRGGQYF. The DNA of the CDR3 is TGTGCTAGTGGTTTGCCCGCTGACAGGGGAGGGCAGTACTTC.

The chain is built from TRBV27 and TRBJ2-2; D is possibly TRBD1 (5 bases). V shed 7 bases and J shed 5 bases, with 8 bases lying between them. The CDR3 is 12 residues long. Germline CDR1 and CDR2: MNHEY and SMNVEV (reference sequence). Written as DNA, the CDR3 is TGTGCCAGCAAGGGGCTGACCGGGGAGCTGTTTTTT. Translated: CASKGLTGELFF.

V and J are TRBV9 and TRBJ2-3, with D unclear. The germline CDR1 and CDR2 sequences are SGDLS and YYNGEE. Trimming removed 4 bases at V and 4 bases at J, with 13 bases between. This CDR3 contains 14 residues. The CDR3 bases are TGTGCCAGCAGCCCTCAAGTAGGAGCAGATACGCAGTATTTT. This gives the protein CASSPQVGADTQYF.

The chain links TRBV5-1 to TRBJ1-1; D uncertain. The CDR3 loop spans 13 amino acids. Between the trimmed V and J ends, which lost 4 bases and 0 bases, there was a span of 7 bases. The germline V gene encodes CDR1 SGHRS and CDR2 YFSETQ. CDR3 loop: CASSGGLNTEAFF. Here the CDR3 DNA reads TGCGCCAGCAGCGGAGGCCTGAACACTGAAGCTTTCTTT.

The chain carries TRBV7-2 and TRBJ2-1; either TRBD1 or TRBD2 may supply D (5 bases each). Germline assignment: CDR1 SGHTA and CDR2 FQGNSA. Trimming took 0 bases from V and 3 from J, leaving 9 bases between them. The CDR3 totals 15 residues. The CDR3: CASSLAPGRYNEQFF. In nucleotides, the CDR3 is TGTGCCAGCAGCTTAGCTCCGGGACGCTACAATGAGCAGTTCTTC.

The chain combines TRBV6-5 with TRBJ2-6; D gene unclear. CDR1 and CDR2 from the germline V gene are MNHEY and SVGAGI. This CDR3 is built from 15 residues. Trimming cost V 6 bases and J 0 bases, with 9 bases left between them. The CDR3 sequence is CASSLVHSGANVLTF. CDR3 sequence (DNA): TGTGCCAGCAGCCTTGTCCACTCTGGGGCCAACGTCCTGACTTTC.

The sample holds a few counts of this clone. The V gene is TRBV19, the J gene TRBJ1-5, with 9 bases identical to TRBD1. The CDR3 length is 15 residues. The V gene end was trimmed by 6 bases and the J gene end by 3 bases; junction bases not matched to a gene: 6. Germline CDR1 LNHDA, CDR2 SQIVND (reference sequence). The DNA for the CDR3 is TGTGCCAGTAGCCCAGGGACAGGGTACAATCAGCCCCAGCATTTT. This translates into CASSPGTGYNQPQHF.

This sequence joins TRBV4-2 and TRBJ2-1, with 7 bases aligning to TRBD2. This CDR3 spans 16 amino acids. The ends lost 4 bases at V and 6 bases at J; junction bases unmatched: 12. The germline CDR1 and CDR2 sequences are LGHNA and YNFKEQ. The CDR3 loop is CASSPNWGTTSNEQFF. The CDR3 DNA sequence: TGTGCCAGCAGCCCCAACTGGGGGACTACCTCCAATGAGCAGTTCTTC.

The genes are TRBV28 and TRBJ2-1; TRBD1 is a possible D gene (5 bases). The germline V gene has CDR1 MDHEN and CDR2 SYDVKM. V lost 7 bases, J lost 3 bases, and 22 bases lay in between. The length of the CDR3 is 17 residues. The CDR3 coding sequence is TGTGCCAGCACATCCCCCTGGGAACAGGTAATCTACAATGAGCAGTTCTTC. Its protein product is CASTSPWEQVIYNEQFF.

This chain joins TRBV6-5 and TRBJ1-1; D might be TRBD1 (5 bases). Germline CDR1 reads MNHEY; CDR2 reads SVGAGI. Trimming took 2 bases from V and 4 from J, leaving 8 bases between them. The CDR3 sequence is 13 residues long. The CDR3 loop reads CASSYGQGTEAFF. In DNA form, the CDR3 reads TGTGCCAGCAGTTACGGGCAGGGCACTGAAGCTTTCTTT.

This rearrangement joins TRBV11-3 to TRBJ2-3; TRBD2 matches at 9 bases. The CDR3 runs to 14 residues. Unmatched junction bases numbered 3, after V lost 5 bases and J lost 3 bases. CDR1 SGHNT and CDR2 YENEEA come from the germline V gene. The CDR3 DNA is TGTGCCAGCAGCCGCGCGGGGGGGACAGATACGCAGTATTTT. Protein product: CASSRAGGTDTQYF.

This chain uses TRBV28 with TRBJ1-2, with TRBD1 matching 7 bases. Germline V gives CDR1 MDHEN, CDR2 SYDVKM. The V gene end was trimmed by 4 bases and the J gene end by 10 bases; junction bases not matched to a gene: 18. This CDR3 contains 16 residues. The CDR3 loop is CASSSPGTAEKKDYTF. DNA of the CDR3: TGTGCCAGCAGTTCTCCCGGGACAGCGGAAAAAAAGGACTACACCTTC.

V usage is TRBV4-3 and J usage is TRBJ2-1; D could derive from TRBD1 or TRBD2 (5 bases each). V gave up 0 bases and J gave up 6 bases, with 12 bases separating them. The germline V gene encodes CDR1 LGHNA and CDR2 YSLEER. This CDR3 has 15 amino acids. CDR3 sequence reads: CASSQDFGGGNEQFF. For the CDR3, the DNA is TGCGCCAGCAGCCAAGATTTCGGTGGGGGCAATGAGCAGTTCTTC.

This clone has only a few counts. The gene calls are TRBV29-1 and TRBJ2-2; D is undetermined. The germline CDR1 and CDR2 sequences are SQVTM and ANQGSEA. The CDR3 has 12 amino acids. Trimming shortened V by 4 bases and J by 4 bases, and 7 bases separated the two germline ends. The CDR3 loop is CSVGTGTGELFF. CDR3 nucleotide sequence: TGCAGCGTTGGGACGGGCACCGGGGAGCTGTTTTTT.

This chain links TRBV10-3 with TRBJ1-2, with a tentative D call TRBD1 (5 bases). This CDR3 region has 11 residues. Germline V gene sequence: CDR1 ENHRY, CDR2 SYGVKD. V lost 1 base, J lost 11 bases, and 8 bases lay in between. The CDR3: CAISELAGYTF. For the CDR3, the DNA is TGTGCCATCAGTGAGTTGGCAGGGTACACCTTC.

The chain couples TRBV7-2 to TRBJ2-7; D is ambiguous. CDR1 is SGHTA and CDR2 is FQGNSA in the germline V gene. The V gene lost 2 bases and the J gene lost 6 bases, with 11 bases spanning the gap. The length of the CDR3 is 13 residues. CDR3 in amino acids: CASSLFRGTEQYF. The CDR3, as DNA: TGTGCCAGCAGCTTATTTCGAGGAACCGAGCAGTACTTC. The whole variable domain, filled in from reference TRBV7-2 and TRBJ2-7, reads GAGVSQSPSNKVTEKGKDVELRCDPISGHTALYWYRQSLGQGLEFLIYFQGNSAPDKSGLPSDRFSAERTGGSVSTLTIQRTQQEDSAVYLCASSLFRGTEQYFGPGTRLTVT.

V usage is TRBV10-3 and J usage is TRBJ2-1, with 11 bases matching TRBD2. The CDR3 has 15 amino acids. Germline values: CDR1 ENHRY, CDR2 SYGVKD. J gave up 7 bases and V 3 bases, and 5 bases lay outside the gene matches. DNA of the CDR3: TGTGCCATCAGTGAAGGGGCTAGCGGGGGGAATGAGCAGTTCTTC. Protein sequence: CAISEGASGGNEQFF.

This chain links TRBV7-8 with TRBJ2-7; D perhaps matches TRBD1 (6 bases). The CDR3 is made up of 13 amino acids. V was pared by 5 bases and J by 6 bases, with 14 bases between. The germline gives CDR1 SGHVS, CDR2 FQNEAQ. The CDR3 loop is CASSNNPGVEQYF. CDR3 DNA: TGTGCCAGCAGCAACAATCCAGGGGTCGAGCAGTACTTC. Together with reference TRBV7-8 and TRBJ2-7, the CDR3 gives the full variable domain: GAGVSQSPRYKVAKRGQDVALRCDPISGHVSLFWYQQALGQGPEFLTYFQNEAQLDKSGLPSDRFFAERPEGSVSTLKIQRTQQEDSAVYLCASSNNPGVEQYFGPGTRLTVT.

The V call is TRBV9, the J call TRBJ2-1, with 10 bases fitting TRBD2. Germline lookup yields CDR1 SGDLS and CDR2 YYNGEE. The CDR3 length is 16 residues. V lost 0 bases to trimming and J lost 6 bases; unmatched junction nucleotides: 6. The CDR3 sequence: CASSVAPLAGANEQFF. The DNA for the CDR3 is TGTGCCAGCAGCGTAGCTCCCCTAGCGGGAGCCAATGAGCAGTTCTTC.

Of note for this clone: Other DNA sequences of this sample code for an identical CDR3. This chain's CDR3 is CASSSSGGLYEQYF. The CDR3 coding sequence is TGTGCCAGCAGTTCGAGCGGGGGGCTCTACGAGCAGTACTTC. The chain links TRBV28 to TRBJ2-7, with 9 bases aligning to TRBD2. The junction had 4 bases not matched to a gene; V was cut back by 4 bases and J by 3 bases. The CDR3 contains 14 residues. Per germline, CDR1 MDHEN and CDR2 SYDVKM. Combining the CDR3 with reference TRBV28 and TRBJ2-7 gives the whole variable domain DVKVTQSSRYLVKRTGEKVFLECVQDMDHENMFWYRQDPGLGLRLIYFSYDVKMKEKGDIPEGYSVSREKKERFSLILESASTNQTSMYLCASSSSGGLYEQYFGPGTRLTVT.

This CDR3 is CASSRTSGSSYNEQFF. In DNA, the CDR3 is TGTGCCAGCAGTAGGACTAGCGGGAGCTCCTACAATGAGCAGTTCTTC. The gene calls are TRBV27 and TRBJ2-1; 13 bases align to TRBD2. Germline V lookup: CDR1 MNHEY, CDR2 SMNVEV (reference sequence). This CDR3 comprises 16 residues. With V trimmed by 5 bases and J by 0 bases, 1 base remained unmatched.

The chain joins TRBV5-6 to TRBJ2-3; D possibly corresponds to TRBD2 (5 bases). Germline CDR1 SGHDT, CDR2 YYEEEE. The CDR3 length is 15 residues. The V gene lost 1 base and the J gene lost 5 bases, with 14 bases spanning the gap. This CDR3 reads CASSLWMARGDTQYF. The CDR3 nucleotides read TGTGCCAGCAGCTTGTGGATGGCTCGGGGAGATACGCAGTATTTT.

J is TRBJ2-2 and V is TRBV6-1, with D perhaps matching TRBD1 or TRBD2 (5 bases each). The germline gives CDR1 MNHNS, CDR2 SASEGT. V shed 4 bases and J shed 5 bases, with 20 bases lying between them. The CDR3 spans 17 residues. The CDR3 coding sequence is TGTGCCAGCAGTGGACCTAATAGGGACGTTTCAACCGGGGAGCTGTTTTTT. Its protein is CASSGPNRDVSTGELFF.

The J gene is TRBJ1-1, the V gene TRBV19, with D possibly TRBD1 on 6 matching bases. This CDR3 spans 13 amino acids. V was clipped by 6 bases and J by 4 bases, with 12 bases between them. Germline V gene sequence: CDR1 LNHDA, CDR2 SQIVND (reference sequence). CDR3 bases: TGTGCCAGTAGCGAACACAGGGCCACTGAAGCTTTCTTT. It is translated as CASSEHRATEAFF. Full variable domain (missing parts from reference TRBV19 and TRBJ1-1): DGGITQSPKYLFRKEGQNVTLSCEQNLNHDAMYWYRQDPGQGLRLIYYSQIVNDFQKGDIAEGYSVSREKKESFPLTVTSAQKNPTAFYLCASSEHRATEAFFGQGTRLTVV.

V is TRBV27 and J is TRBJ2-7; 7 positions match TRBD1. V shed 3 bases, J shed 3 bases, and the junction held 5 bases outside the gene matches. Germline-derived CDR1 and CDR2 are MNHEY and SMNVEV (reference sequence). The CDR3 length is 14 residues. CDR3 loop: CASSFRGQIYEQYF. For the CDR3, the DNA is TGTGCCAGCAGTTTTAGGGGACAGATCTACGAGCAGTACTTC.